Listed below are T cell receptor beta chains from one sample, sequenced in a study of cytomegalovirus exposure and HLA in healthy donors. Clones were read by immunoSEQ multiplex PCR, and TCRdb kept only the in-frame ones, dropping some. The sample carries fewer than 150,000 clones, over 70% recorded once. Sequencing input: PBMCs. Receptors originate from a man between 40 and 49 years old in good health and CMV-seropositive. CDR3s include the opening cysteine and the closing phenylalanine or tryptophan. Fields, in order: CDR3 protein, V gene.

CASSRQGSNTGELFF | TRBV19
CASSPNRDEAFF | TRBV7-6
CASSLPGDEQYF | TRBV5-1
CASSLGTGNRYTF | TRBV18
CASSELPPSGTLPGELFF | TRBV25-1
CAMRQGQGEQYF | TRBV5-4
CASSSSPTYNEQFF | TRBV28
CASSGSGLAGELTYTDTQYF | TRBV9
CASSQGVAGPGYEQYF | TRBV4-1
CASSSSLEKKAFF | TRBV5-6
CASSQGLAGGLSSYNEQFF | TRBV4-2
CASTMGQGPSTEAFF | TRBV19
CASSLVGVQVFDEQFF | TRBV5-1
CASTRESRNEQFF | TRBV5-1
CASNRALNQPQHF | TRBV6-1
CASSLTYRGEQYF | TRBV5-1
CASSIRTGGRQMNTEAFF | TRBV19
CASSLVDRDQLWDTEAFF | TRBV7-8
CASSNFLTGLQYF | TRBV7-9
CASSPPGSYGYTF | TRBV5-4